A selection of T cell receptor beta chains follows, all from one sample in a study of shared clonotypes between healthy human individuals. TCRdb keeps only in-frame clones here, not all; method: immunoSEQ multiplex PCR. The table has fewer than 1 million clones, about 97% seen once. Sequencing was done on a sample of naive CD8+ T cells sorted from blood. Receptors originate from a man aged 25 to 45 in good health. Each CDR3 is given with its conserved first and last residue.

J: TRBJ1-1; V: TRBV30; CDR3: CAWSVVSVNTEAFF
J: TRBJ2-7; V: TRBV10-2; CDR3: CASKSGQGSPYEQYF
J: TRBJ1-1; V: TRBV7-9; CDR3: CASSLGFGVNTEAFF
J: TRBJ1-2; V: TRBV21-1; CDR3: CASTDRDKGFPFNYGYTF
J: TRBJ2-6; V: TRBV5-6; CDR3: CAIGLGTGANVLTF
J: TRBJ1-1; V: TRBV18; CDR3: CASSLTGMNTEAFF
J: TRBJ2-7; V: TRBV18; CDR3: CASSPDLGAFEQYF
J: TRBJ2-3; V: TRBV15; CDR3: CATSWSSTDTQYF
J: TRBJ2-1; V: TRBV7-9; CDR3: CASSPIKRSSYNEQFF
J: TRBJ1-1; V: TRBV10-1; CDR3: CASSDTLGTEAFF
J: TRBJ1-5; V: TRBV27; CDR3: CASSSGDSNQPQHF
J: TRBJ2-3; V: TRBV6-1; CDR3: CASSELTGGRTQYF
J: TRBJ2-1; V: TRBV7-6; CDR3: CASSLESASYNEQFF
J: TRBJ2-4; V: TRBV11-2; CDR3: CASSTDRDAKNIQYF
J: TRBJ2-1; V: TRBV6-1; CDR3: CASSAPTVYNEQFF
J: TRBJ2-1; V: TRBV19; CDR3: CASSTGVLTTSEQFF
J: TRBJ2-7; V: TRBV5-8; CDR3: CASSPLQDRGYEQYF
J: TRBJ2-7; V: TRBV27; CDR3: CASSLGQGSYEQYF
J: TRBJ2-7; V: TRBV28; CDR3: CASKVGTAGGIITYEQYF
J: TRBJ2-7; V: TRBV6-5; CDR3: CASSLNYEQYF
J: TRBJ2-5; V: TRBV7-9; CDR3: CASSPGGSGGSQETQYF
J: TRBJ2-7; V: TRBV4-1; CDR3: CASSQDKAGTSGAYEQYF
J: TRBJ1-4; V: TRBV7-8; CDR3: CASSTGTGGEKLFF
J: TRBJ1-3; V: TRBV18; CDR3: CASSPPAQGPGNTIYF
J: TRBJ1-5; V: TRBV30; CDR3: CAWSVNWGNQPQHF
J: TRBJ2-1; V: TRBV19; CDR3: CASSIPLYNEQFF
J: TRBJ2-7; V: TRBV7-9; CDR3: CASSLAAAIASYEQYF
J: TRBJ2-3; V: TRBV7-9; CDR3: CASSPRDSSSTDTQYF
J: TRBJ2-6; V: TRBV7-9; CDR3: CASSLTLPGANVLTF
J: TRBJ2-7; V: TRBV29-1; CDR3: CSVRPGQGYEQYF
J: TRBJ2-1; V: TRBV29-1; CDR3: CSVELTSYNEQFF
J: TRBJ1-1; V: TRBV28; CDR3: CASSLGPRDRGISFF
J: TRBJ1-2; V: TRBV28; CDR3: CASSLFPGDNYGYTF
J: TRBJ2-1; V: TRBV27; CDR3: CASTLGTSGSNEQFF
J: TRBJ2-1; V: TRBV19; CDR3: CASSIDPSGWEQFF
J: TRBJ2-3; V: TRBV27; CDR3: CASSVSGGDTQYF
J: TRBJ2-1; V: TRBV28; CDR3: CASSLLAHAYNEQFF
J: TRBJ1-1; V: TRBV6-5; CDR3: CASSLSHLNTEAFF
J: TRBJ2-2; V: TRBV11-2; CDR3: CASSFQGAKVYPGELFF
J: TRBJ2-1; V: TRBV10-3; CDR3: CAISETSGAYNEQFF
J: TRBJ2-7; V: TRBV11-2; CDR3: CASSNSGTELHEQYF
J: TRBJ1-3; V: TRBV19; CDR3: CASRHLVTDLLSGNTIYF
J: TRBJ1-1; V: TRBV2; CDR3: CASGRQEAFF
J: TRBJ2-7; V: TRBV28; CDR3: CASAGIDYEQYF
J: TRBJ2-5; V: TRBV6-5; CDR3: CASRPMGKETQYF
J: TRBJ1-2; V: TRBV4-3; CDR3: CASSQGVRYGYTF